This TCR beta chain was identified in a study of T cell repertoires in cytomegalovirus infection. TCRdb itself ran the reads through MiXCR, one entry per CDR3 protein. This table holds 510,000 or so distinct CDR3 sequences, around 27% found once. This CDR3 spans 14 amino acids. Germline assignment: CDR1 KGHDR and CDR2 SFDVKD. Trimming pared 7 bases from V and 5 bases from J, leaving 14 bases between. This chain links TRBV24-1 with TRBJ2-1; perhaps TRBD2 as D (6 bases). The receptor was isolated from a human donor in good health (CMV status not recorded). Some clones in this sample may be carry-over from other donors' samples. Sequenced material: PBMCs. The CDR3 region is CATSSNWGDNEQFF. CDR3 in DNA: TGTGCCACCAGCTCCAATTGGGGGGACAATGAGCAGTTCTTC.